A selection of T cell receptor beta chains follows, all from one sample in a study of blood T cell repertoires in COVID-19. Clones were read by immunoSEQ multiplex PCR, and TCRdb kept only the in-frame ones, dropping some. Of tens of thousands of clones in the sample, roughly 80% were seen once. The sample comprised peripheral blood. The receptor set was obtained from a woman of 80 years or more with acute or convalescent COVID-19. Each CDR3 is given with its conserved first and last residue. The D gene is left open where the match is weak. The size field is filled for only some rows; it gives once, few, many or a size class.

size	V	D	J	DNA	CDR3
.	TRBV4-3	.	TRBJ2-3	TGCGCCAGCAGCCAAGACTCCGGAGGGGCAGATACGCAGTATTTT	CASSQDSGGADTQYF
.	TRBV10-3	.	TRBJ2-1	TGTGCCATCAGGGCTCAGGGGAGCTTGTACAATGAGCAGTTCTTC	CAIRAQGSLYNEQFF
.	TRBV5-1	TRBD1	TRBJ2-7	TGCGCCAGCAGCTGGGCCGGGACAGACTACGAGCAGTACTTC	CASSWAGTDYEQYF
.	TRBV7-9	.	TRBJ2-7	TGTGCCAGCAGTATCTTTTCTAATAGCCGACCCCACGAGCAGTACTTC	CASSIFSNSRPHEQYF
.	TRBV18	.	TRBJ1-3	TGTGCCAGCTCACCAGCAGGGGCTGGAAACACCATATATTTT	CASSPAGAGNTIYF
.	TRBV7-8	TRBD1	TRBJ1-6	TGTGCCAGCAGCTTAACGGGACAGGATAATTCACCCCTCCACTTT	CASSLTGQDNSPLHF
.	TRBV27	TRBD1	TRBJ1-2	TGTGCCAGCAGCATGACAGGGGGTGGCTACACCTTC	CASSMTGGGYTF
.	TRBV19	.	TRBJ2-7	TGTGCCAGTAGTATCGGAGGGCCCCAGTACTTC	CASSIGGPQYF
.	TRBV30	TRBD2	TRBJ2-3	TGTGCCTGGAGAGGACTAGCGGGTTACACAGATACGCAGTATTTT	CAWRGLAGYTDTQYF
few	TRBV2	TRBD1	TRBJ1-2	TGTGCCAGCAGTGCCGGGACAGGGTATGGCTACACCTTC	CASSAGTGYGYTF
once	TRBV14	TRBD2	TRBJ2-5	TGTGCCAGCAGCCAAGAAGCTAGCGGGAGCGAAGAGACCCAGTACTTC	CASSQEASGSEETQYF
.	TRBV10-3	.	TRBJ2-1	TGTGCCATCATGGGCGGGGCCGACTCCTACAATGAGCAGTTCTTC	CAIMGGADSYNEQFF
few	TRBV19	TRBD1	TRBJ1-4	TGTGCCAGTAGTACCCCCCGGGACAGGGTTGATGAAAAACTGTTTTTT	CASSTPRDRVDEKLFF
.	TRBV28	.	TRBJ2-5	TGTGCCAGCAGTTTAGAACAAGAAGAGACCCAGTACTTC	CASSLEQEETQYF
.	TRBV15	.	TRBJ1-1	TGTGCCACCAGCAGAGATTTCCGGAACACTGAAGCTTTCTTT	CATSRDFRNTEAFF
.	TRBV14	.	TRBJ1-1	TGTGCCAGCAGCCAAGATTGGGGAGACGGTGAAGCTTTCTTT	CASSQDWGDGEAFF
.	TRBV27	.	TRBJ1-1	TGTGCCAGCAGTTTATCGGCTGGAGACACTGAAGCTTTCTTT	CASSLSAGDTEAFF
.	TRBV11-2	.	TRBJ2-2	TGTGCCAGCAGCTTACGAGTCGGGGAGCTGTTTTTT	CASSLRVGELFF
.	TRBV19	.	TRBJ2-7	TGTGCCAGTAGTATAAGGTTAAGGGACATTCTTCCCCACGAGCAGTACTTC	CASSIRLRDILPHEQYF
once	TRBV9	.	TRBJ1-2	TGTGCCAGCCGACGGGTCGCCTATGGCTACACCTTC	CASRRVAYGYTF
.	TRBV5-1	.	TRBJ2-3	TGCGCCAGCAGCTTACAACAGGGTAACACAGATACGCAGTATTTT	CASSLQQGNTDTQYF
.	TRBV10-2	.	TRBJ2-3	TGCGCCAGCAGCCGATCGGCAGATACGCAGTATTTT	CASSRSADTQYF
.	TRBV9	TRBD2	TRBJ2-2	TGTGCCAGCAGCGTAGGAGTAGCGGGAGTCACCGGGGAGCTGTTTTTT	CASSVGVAGVTGELFF
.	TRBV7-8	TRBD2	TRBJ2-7	TGTGCCAGCAGCGTCTCCGGGACTAGCGGTTCGTGGCAGTACTTC	CASSVSGTSGSWQYF
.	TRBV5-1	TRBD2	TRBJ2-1	TGCGCCAGCAGGATCGGGACTAGCGCGGGGAATGAGCAGTTCTTC	CASRIGTSAGNEQFF
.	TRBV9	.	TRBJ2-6	TGTGCCAGCAGCCTATCACAGGACCCAAGCTCTGGGGCCAACGTCCTGACTTTC	CASSLSQDPSSGANVLTF
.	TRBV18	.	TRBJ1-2	TGTGCCAGCTCACCGACAGTTAACTATGGCTACACCTTC	CASSPTVNYGYTF
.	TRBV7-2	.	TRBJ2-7	TGTGCCAGCAGCTTAGCCGAGGAGCAGTACTTC	CASSLAEEQYF
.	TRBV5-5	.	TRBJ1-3	TGTGCCAGCAGCTTGGCCTGGGGCCCGACGGACACCATATATTTT	CASSLAWGPTDTIYF
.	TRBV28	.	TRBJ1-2	TGTGCCAGCAGCTCCCTAGGGTGGGGCGAGTACTATGGCTACACCTTC	CASSSLGWGEYYGYTF
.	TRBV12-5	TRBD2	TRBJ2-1	TGTGCTAGTGGTCCGGGCCCTAGCGGGTCTTACAATGAGCAGTTCTTC	CASGPGPSGSYNEQFF
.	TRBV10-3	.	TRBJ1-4	TGTGCCATCAGTGAGGTACAGGACAATGAAAAACTGTTTTTT	CAISEVQDNEKLFF
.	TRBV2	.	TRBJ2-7	TGTGCCAGCACCGGCGTGGGGACGGGACTGGGGGAGCAGTACTTC	CASTGVGTGLGEQYF
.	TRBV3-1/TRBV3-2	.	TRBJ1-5	TGTGCCAGCAGCTCCAATATCCCGGGCAATCAGCCCCAGCATTTT	CASSSNIPGNQPQHF
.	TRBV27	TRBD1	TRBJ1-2	TGTGCCAGCAGCCCGCGACAGGGGAACTATGGCTACACCTTC	CASSPRQGNYGYTF
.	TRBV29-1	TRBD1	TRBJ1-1	TGCAGCGTCAAGAACACAGGGGGCTTCACTGAAGCTTTCTTT	CSVKNTGGFTEAFF
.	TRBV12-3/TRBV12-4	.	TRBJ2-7	TGTGCCAGCAGGCGAACAGGGTTGCGGGAGCAGTACTTC	CASRRTGLREQYF
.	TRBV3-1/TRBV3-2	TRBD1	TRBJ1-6	TGTGCCAGCAGCCAACCCGACAGGGGTTCACCCCTCCACTTT	CASSQPDRGSPLHF